The present entry profiles one TCR beta chain with its context. TCRdb reworked the 5' RACE reads into one entry per CDR3 protein, no DNA. The sample shows about 450,000 distinct CDR3 sequences, and approximately 2.4% sits with its ten largest clones. This entry belongs to a study of monozygotic twins with inflammatory bowel disease. Whole blood served as the source of total RNA, and no T cell sorting took place. The CDR3 is 17 amino acids. The chain is built from TRBV21-1 and TRBJ2-7; TCRdb's D gene call, TRBD1, goes unchecked for lack of DNA. TRBV21-1 is recorded as a pseudogene. Sequencing used blood. This clonotype originated in a human donor with ulcerative colitis or Crohn's disease, or a healthy co-twin of an affected twin (not recorded which). CDR3: CASSGPYRPGQSYEQYF.